Listed here is a single T cell receptor (beta chain). This entry is derived from a study of blood T cell repertoires in COVID-19. Study as a whole: Whether acute or convalescent, the COVID-19 samples came from the United States, Italy and Spain. In each case, the material was cDNA or gDNA derived from T cells, B-cell-depleted T cells, or PBMCs.

Germline lookup yields CDR1 LNHDA and CDR2 SQIVND (reference sequence). The ends were cut back, 5 bases at V and 2 bases at J, with 10 bases in the middle. The CDR3 contains 13 residues. In the original processing: Estimation of nucleated cell counts was performed using reference gene primer amplification. Some clones are missing from TCRdb's copy, which holds only in-frame ones; the method was immunoSEQ multiplex PCR. V and J calls and clone size follow that table, whereas D and trimming were derived from the DNA. The sample has more than 200,000 clones, about 88% seen once. Sequencing was done on a sample of peripheral blood. This chain connects TRBV19 to TRBJ2-7; D may be TRBD2 (5 bases). The receptor was isolated from an older man with acute or convalescent COVID-19. This CDR3 reads CASSLPGAYEQYF. CDR3 DNA: TGTGCCAGTAGTCTTCCCGGGGCCTACGAGCAGTACTTC. The variable domain in full, completed from reference TRBV19 and TRBJ2-7, reads DGGITQSPKYLFRKEGQNVTLSCEQNLNHDAMYWYRQDPGQGLRLIYYSQIVNDFQKGDIAEGYSVSREKKESFPLTVTSAQKNPTAFYLCASSLPGAYEQYFGPGTRLTVT.